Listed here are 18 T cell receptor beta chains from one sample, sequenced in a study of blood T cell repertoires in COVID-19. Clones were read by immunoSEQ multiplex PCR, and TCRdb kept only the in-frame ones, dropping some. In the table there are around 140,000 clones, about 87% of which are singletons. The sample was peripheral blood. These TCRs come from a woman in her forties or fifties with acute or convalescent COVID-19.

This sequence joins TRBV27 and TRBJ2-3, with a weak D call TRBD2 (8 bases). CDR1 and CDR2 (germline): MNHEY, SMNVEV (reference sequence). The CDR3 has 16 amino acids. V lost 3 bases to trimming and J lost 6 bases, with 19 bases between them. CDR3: CASSFRGGLQGDTQYF. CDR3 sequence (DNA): TGTGCCAGCAGTTTTCGCGGGGGGCTACAGGGGGATACGCAGTATTTT.

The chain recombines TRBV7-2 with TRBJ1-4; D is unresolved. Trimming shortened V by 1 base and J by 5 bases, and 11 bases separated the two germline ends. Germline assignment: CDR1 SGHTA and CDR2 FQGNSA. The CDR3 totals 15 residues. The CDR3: CASSLGWAANEKLFF. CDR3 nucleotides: TGTGCCAGCAGCTTAGGATGGGCTGCAAATGAAAAACTGTTTTTT.

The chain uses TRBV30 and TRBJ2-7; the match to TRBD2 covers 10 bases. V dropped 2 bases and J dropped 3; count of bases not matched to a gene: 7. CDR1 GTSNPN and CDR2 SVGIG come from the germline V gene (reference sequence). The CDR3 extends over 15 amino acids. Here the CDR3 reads CAWSNSLAGDYEQYF. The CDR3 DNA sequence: TGTGCCTGGAGTAACTCCCTAGCGGGGGACTACGAGCAGTACTTC. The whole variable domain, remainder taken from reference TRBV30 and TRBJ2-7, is SQTIHQWPATLVQPVGSPLSLECTVEGTSNPNLYWYRQAAGRGLQLLFYSVGIGQISSEVPQNLSASRPQDRQFILSSKKLLLSDSGFYLCAWSNSLAGDYEQYFGPGTRLTVT.

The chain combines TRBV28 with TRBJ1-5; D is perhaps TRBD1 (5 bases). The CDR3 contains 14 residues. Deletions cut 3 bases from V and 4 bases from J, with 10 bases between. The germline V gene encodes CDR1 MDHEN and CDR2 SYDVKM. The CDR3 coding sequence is TGTGCCAGCAGTTTGGGACGGGGGAATCAGCCCCAGCATTTT. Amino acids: CASSLGRGNQPQHF.

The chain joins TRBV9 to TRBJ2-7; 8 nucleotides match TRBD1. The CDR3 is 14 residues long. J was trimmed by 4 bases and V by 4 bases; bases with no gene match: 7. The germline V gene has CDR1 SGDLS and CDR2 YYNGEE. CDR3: CASSMGQAQYEQYF. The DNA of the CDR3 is TGTGCCAGCAGCATGGGACAGGCGCAATACGAGCAGTACTTC.

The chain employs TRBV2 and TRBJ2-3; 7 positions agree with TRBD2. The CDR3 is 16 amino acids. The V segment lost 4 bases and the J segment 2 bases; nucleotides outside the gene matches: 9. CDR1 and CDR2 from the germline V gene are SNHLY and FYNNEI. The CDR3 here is CASSAGKREDTDTQYF. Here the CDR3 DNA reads TGTGCCAGCAGTGCCGGGAAGCGGGAAGACACAGATACGCAGTATTTT.

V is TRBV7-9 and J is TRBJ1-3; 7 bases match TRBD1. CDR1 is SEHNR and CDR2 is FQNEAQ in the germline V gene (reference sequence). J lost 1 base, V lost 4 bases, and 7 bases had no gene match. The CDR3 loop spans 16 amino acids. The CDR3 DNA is TGTGCCAGCAGCTCCCGACAGGGTCGGTCTGGAAACACCATATATTTT. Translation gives CASSSRQGRSGNTIYF.

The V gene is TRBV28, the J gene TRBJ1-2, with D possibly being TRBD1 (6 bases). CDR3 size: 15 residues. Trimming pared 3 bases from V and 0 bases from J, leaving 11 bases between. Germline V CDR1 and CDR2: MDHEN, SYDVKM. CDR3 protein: CASSFWDTSNYGYTF. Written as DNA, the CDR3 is TGTGCCAGCAGTTTTTGGGACACCTCTAACTATGGCTACACCTTC.

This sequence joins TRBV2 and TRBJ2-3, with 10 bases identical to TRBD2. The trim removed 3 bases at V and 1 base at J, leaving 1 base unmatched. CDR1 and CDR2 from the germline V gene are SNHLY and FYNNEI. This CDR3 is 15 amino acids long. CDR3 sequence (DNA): TGTGCCAGCAGTGAGCTAGCGGGGGGCACAGATACGCAGTATTTT. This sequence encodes CASSELAGGTDTQYF.

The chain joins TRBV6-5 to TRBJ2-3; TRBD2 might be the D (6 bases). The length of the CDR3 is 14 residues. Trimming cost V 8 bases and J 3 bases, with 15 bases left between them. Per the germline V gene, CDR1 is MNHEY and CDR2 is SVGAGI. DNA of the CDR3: TGTGCCAGCGCGATAGGAGGGAATACAGATACGCAGTATTTT. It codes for CASAIGGNTDTQYF.

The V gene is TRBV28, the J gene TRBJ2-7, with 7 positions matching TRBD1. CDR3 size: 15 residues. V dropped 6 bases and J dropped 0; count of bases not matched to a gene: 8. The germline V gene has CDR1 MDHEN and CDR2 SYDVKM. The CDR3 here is CASSTDRESSYEQYF. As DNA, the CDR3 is TGTGCCAGCAGCACCGACAGGGAAAGCTCCTACGAGCAGTACTTC.

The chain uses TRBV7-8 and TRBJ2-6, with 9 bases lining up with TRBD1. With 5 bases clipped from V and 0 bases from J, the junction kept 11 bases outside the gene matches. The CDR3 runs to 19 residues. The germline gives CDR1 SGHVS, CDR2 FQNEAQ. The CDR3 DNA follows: TGTGCCAGCAGCCTCCACTGGACAGGGGTAGCCTCTGGGGCCAACGTCCTGACTTTC. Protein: CASSLHWTGVASGANVLTF. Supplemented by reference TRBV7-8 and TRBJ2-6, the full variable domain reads GAGVSQSPRYKVAKRGQDVALRCDPISGHVSLFWYQQALGQGPEFLTYFQNEAQLDKSGLPSDRFFAERPEGSVSTLKIQRTQQEDSAVYLCASSLHWTGVASGANVLTFGAGSRLTVL.

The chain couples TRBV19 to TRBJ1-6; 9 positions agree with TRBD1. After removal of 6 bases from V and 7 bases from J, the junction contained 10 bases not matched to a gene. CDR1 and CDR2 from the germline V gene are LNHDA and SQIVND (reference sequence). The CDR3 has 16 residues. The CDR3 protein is CASRRNGQGHNSPLHF. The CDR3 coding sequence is TGTGCCAGTAGAAGGAACGGACAGGGGCACAATTCACCCCTCCACTTT.

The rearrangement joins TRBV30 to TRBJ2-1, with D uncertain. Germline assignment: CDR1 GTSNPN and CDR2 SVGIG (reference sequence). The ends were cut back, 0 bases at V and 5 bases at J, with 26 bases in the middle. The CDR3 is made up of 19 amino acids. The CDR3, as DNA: TGTGCCTGGAGTGTACCCCCTCTCCAACATCTCGTCCCTGACAATGAGCAGTTCTTC. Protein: CAWSVPPLQHLVPDNEQFF. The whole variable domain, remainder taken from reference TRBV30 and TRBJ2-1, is SQTIHQWPATLVQPVGSPLSLECTVEGTSNPNLYWYRQAAGRGLQLLFYSVGIGQISSEVPQNLSASRPQDRQFILSSKKLLLSDSGFYLCAWSVPPLQHLVPDNEQFFGPGTRLTVL.

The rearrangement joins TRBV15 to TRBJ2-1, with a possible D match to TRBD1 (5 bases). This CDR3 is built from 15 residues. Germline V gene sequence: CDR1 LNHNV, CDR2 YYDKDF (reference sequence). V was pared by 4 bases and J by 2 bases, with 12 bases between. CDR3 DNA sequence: TGTGCCACCAGCAAGGACCTAGGGGCCTACAATGAGCAGTTCTTC. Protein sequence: CATSKDLGAYNEQFF.

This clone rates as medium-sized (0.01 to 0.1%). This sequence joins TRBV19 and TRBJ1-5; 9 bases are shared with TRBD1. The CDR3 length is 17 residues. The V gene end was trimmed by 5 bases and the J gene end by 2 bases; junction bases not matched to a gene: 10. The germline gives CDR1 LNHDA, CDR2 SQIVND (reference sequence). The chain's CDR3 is CASSYGTGTLGNQPQHF. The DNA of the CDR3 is TGTGCCAGTAGTTACGGGACAGGGACTCTGGGCAATCAGCCCCAGCATTTT.

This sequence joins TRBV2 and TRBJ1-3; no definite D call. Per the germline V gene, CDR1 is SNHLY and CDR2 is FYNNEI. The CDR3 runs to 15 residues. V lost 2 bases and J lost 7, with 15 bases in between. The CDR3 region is CASSEFRTQANTIYF. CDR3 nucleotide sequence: TGTGCCAGCAGTGAATTTAGGACTCAGGCGAACACCATATATTTT.

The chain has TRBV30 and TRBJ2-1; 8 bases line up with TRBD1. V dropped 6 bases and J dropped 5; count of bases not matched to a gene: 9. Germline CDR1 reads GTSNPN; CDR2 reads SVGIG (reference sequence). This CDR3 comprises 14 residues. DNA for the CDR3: TGTGCCTGCCTCCAGGGGGCACGGGACAATGAGCAGTTCTTC. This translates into CACLQGARDNEQFF.